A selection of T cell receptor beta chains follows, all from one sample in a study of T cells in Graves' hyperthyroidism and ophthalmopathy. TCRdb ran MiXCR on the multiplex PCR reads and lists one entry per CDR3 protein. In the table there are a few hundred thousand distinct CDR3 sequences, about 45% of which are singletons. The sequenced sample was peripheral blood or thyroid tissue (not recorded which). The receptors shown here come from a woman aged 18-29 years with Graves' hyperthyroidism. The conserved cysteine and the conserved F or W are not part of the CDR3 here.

ASSHPLAARGVNSPLH	TRBV4-1	TRBJ1-6
ASRDRGSYNEQY	TRBV10-2	TRBJ2-7
ATSSASGQGAYEQY	TRBV15	TRBJ2-7
SAISGQGAPGQPQH	TRBV20-1	TRBJ1-5
ASSQDGAGDTGELF	TRBV7-2	TRBJ2-2
ASSPSGQLGYGYT	TRBV5-1	TRBJ1-2
ASTPGQFSGNEQF	TRBV19	TRBJ2-1
SVVAGGQPQH	TRBV29-1	TRBJ1-5
ASSVEANTGELF	TRBV9	TRBJ2-2
SARQGASTQY	TRBV20-1	TRBJ2-5
ASRGLAGAGELF	TRBV2	TRBJ2-2
ASSDGGVLRYGYT	TRBV27	TRBJ1-2
ASSPLGPGQGAYEQY	TRBV7-9	TRBJ2-7
ASSRRLAGGPRTQY	TRBV7-2	TRBJ2-5
ASSIPGQVSFGNTEAF	TRBV19	TRBJ1-1
SSTGGRTDDQPQH	TRBV29-1	TRBJ1-5
ASSLYRGYEQY	TRBV27	TRBJ2-7
SARAGGEAGLQETQY	TRBV20-1	TRBJ2-5
ASSVAGGMAYEQY	TRBV9	TRBJ2-7
ATSDPSSGGGTGELF	TRBV24-1	TRBJ2-2
SGQGSEQY	TRBV29-1	TRBJ2-7
ASSLEARNGQY	TRBV7-2	TRBJ2-5
ASSYSRARQISNQPQH	TRBV6-2/TRBV6-3	TRBJ1-5
ASSSGTSGLDEQY	TRBV12-3/TRBV12-4	TRBJ2-7
SARELAAYEQY	TRBV20-1	TRBJ2-7
ASSEPGGTEAF	TRBV2	TRBJ1-1
ASGLALGQGRLDYGYT	TRBV12-5	TRBJ1-2
ASLDRGLSYGYT	TRBV25-1	TRBJ1-2
ASSSYARDSSEKLF	TRBV7-2	TRBJ1-4
ATSDFAGSSGELF	TRBV24-1	TRBJ2-2
ASSISASGRYEQY	TRBV19	TRBJ2-7
ASRRGGQGWGNQPQH	TRBV2	TRBJ1-5
ASRPPVPNQPQY	TRBV19	TRBJ2-5
ASSPRSGLAGGPETQY	TRBV6-5	TRBJ2-5
SARTVYGYT	TRBV20-1	TRBJ1-2
ASSQEGRTEAF	TRBV3-1	TRBJ1-1
SARAGREGRVTQY	TRBV20-1	TRBJ2-5
ASHIGGPQETQY	TRBV18	TRBJ2-5
AISRCGGLGNTEAF	TRBV10-3	TRBJ1-1
ASSERESGHEQF	TRBV2	TRBJ2-1
ATSSPGAGSDSYEQY	TRBV15	TRBJ2-7